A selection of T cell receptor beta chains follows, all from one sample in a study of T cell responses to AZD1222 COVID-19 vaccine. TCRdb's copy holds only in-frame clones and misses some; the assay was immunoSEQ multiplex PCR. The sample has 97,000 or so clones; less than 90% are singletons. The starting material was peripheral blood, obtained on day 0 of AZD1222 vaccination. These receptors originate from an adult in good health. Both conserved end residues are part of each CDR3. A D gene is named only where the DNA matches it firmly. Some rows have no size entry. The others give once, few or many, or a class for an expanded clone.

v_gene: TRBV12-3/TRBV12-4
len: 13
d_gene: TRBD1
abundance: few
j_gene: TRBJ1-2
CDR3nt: TGTGCCAGCACCATAGGACAGGGGGCTGGCTACACCTTC
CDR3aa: CASTIGQGAGYTF

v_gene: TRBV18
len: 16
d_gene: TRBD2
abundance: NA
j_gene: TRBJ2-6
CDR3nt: TGTGCCAGCTCCCGTGCGGGGGATGCTGGGGCCAACGTCCTGACTTTC
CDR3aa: CASSRAGDAGANVLTF

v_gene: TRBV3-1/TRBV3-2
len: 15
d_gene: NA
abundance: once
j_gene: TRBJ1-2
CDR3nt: TGTGCCAGCAGCCCGACAGGAACTCTTAACTATGGCTACACCTTC
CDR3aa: CASSPTGTLNYGYTF

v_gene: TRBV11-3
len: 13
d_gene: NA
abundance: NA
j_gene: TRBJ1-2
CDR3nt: TGTGCCAGCAGCTTCGGGAATAACTATGGCTACACCTTC
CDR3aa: CASSFGNNYGYTF

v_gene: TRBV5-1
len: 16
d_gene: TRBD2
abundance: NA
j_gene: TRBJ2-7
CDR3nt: TGCGCCAGCAGCTGGGGACTAGCGGGAGGGAGCTACGAGCAGTACTTC
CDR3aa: CASSWGLAGGSYEQYF

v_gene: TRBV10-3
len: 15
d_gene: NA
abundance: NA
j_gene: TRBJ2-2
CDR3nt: TGTGCCATCAGGATGGACGGGATGAACACCGGGGAGCTGTTTTTT
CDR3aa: CAIRMDGMNTGELFF

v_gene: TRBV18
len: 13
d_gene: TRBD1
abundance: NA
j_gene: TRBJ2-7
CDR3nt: TGTGCCAGCTCAGGGACAGATGGCTACGAGCAGTACTTC
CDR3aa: CASSGTDGYEQYF

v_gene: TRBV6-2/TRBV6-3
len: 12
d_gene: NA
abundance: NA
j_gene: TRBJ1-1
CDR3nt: TGTGCCAGCAGTTCAGGGGTGGCTGAAGCTTTCTTT
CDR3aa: CASSSGVAEAFF

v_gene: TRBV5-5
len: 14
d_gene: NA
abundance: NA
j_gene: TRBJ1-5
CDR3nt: TGTGCCAGCAGCTTGCTGCTCAGGGAGGGTAGAGAACATTTT
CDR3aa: CASSLLLREGREHF

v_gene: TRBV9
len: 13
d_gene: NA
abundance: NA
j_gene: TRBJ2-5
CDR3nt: TGTGCCAGCAGCCCTCTGTACCAAGAGACCCAGTACTTC
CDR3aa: CASSPLYQETQYF

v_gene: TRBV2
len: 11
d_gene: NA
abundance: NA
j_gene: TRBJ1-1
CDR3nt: TGTGCCAGCACAGTGAACACTGAAGCTTTCTTT
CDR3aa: CASTVNTEAFF

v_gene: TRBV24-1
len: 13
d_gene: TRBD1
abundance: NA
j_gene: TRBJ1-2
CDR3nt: TGTGCCACCAGTGATTTCGGACAGGATGGCTACACCTTC
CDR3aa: CATSDFGQDGYTF

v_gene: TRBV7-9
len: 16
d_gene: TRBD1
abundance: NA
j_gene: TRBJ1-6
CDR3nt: TGTGCCAGCACCAGTATCGGGACAGGGATTTACTCACCCCTCCACTTT
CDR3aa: CASTSIGTGIYSPLHF

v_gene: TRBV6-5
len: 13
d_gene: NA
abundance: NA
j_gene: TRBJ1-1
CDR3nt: TGTGCCAGCAGTTACTCGGGGTATTCTGAAGCTTTCTTT
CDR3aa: CASSYSGYSEAFF

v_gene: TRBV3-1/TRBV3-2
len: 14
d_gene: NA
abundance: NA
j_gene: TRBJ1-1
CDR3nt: TGTGCCAGCAGCCTTGACAGTATGAACACTGAAGCTTTCTTT
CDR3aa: CASSLDSMNTEAFF

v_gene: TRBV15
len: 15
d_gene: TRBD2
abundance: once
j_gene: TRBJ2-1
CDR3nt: TGTGCCACCAGCAGGGGGACTAGCGGCCACAATGAGCAGTTCTTC
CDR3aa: CATSRGTSGHNEQFF

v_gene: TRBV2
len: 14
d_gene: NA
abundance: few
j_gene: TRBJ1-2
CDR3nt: TGTGCCAGCACCGAAGGGAGGGGGGCTTATGGCTACACCTTC
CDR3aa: CASTEGRGAYGYTF

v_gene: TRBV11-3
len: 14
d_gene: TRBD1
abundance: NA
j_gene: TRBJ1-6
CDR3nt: TGTGCCAGCCACAGGGGGGCTTCTAATTCACCCCTCCACTTT
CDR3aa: CASHRGASNSPLHF

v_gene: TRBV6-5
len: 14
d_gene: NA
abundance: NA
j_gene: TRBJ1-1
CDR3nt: TGTGCCAGCAGTCCATCTTCCCCGGGGACTGAAGCTTTCTTT
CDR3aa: CASSPSSPGTEAFF

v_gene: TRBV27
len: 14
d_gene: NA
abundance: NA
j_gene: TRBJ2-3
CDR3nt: TGTGCCAGCAGTTGGAGTGATGCCGCAGATACGCAGTATTTT
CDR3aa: CASSWSDAADTQYF

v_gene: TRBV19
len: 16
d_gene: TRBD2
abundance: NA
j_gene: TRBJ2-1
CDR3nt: TGTGCCAGTAGTATAGGGCTAGCGGGGTTTCGGAATGAGCAGTTCTTC
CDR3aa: CASSIGLAGFRNEQFF

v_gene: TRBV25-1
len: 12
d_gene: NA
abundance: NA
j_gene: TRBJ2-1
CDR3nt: TGTGCCAGCAGTGAATGGTGGAATGAGCAGTTCTTC
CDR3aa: CASSEWWNEQFF

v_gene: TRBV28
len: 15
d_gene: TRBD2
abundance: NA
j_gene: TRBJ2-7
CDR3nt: TGTGCCAGCAATAAACTAGCGGGAGGTTATTACGAGCAGTACTTC
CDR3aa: CASNKLAGGYYEQYF

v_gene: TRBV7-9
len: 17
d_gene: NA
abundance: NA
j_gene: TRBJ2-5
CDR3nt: TGTGCCAGCAGCCAGACCCTCTCGGGGAGAGGATTAGAGACCCAGTACTTC
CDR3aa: CASSQTLSGRGLETQYF

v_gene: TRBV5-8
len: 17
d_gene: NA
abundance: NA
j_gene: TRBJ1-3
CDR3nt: TGTGCCAGCAGCTTGGCCGCGGCTACGCGTTCTGGAAACACCATATATTTT
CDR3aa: CASSLAAATRSGNTIYF

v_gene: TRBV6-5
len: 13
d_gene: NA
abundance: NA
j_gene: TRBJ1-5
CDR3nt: TGTGCCAGCAGTTACTCGAGAGATCAGCCCCAGCATTTT
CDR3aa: CASSYSRDQPQHF

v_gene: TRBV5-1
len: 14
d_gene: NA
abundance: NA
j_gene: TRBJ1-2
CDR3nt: TGCGCCAGCAACTTAGACACAGCGCGCTATGGCTACACCTTC
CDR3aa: CASNLDTARYGYTF

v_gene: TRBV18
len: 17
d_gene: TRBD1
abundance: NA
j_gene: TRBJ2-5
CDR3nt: TGTGCCAGCTCACCAGTCCGGACAGGGATGTTTTTGGAGACCCAGTACTTC
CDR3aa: CASSPVRTGMFLETQYF

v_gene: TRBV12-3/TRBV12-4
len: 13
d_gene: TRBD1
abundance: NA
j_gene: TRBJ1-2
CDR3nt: TGTGCCAGCAGTTCGGACAGGGGGTATGGCTACACCTTC
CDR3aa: CASSSDRGYGYTF

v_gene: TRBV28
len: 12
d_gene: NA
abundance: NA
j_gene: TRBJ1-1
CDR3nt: TGTGCCAGCGCGGGACGGGACACTGAAGCTTTCTTT
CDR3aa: CASAGRDTEAFF

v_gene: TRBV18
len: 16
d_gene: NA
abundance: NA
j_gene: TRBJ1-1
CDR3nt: TGTGCCAGCTCACCACAAGGGGGGAACATGAACACTGAAGCTTTCTTT
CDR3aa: CASSPQGGNMNTEAFF

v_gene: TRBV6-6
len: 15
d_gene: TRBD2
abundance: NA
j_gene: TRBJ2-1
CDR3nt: TGTGCCAGCACTACGACTAGCGAGATCTACAATGAGCAGTTCTTC
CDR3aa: CASTTTSEIYNEQFF

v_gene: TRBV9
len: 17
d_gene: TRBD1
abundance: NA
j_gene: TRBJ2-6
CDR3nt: TGTGCCAGCAGCGTGAGGGCACAGGGGTATGGGGCCAACGTCCTGACTTTC
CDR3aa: CASSVRAQGYGANVLTF

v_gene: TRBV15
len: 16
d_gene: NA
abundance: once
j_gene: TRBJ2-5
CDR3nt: TGTGCCACCAGCAGAGATAATTACGTCTTGGGGGAGACCCAGTACTTC
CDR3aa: CATSRDNYVLGETQYF

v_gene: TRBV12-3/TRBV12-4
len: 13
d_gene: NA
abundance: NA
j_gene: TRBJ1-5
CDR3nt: TGTGCCAGCAGTAGACAGCAAAATCAGCCCCAGCATTTT
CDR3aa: CASSRQQNQPQHF

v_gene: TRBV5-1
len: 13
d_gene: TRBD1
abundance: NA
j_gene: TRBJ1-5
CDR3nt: TGCGCCAGCAGCCACAGGGGGAATCAGCCCCAGCATTTT
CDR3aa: CASSHRGNQPQHF

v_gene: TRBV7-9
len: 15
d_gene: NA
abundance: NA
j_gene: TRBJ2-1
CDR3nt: TGTGCCAGCAGCCCGTCCTTGGGTGGTTACAATGAGCAGTTCTTC
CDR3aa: CASSPSLGGYNEQFF

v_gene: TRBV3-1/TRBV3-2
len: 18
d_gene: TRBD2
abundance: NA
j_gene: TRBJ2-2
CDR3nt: TGTGCCAGCAGCCAAGAAGTCCTAGCGGGGGCGAACACCGGGGAGCTGTTTTTT
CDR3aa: CASSQEVLAGANTGELFF